The rows below give T cell receptor beta chains drawn from one sample of a study of response to subunit inactivated influenza vaccine. TCRdb passed the RT-PCR reads through MiXCR, listing each CDR3 protein once. The sample contains some 520,000 distinct CDR3 sequences, 15% to 20% of which appear only once. Specimen: CD4+ T cells sorted from PBMCs, collected around 2 years after vaccination. The receptors come from a man between 45 and 75 years old who received an inactivated influenza vaccine. Both conserved end residues are part of each CDR3. The D gene is left open where the match is weak. Not every row has a clone size; where given, it reads once, few, many or a size class.

v_gene	abundance	d_gene	j_gene	CDR3nt	CDR3aa
TRBV27	few	NA	TRBJ1-5	TGTGCCAGCAGTTCCGTCCGAGGCGATCAGCCCCAGCATTTT	CASSSVRGDQPQHF
TRBV6-1	NA	NA	TRBJ2-7	TGTGCCAGCAGACCGACGGCTGCCTACGAGCAGTACTTC	CASRPTAAYEQYF
TRBV9	NA	NA	TRBJ2-1	TGTGCCAGCAGCGTACGGCTTAGACATGAGCAGTTCTTC	CASSVRLRHEQFF
TRBV4-1	few	NA	TRBJ2-2	TGCGCCAGCAGCCAAGAGACCGGGGGCGGGGAGCTGTTTTTT	CASSQETGGGELFF
TRBV6-2/TRBV6-3	few	TRBD1	TRBJ2-3	TGTGCCAGCAAAGGGGACAGGGCCATCCATACGCAGTATTTT	CASKGDRAIHTQYF
TRBV3-1	NA	NA	TRBJ1-5	TGTGCCAGCAGCCGAGAAAGGGGGCAGCCCCAGCATTTT	CASSRERGQPQHF
TRBV6-1	NA	TRBD1	TRBJ1-2	TGTGCCAGCAGTCCAGGACAGGCGATCTATGGCTACACCTTC	CASSPGQAIYGYTF
TRBV7-2	NA	TRBD2	TRBJ2-1	TGTGCCAGCAGCTTATCAGCGGGGGGGCGGTACAATGAGCAGTTCTTC	CASSLSAGGRYNEQFF
TRBV20-1	NA	NA	TRBJ1-5	TGCAGTGCTAGAGGTACATATCAGCCCCAGCATTTT	CSARGTYQPQHF
TRBV5-1	few	NA	TRBJ1-1	TGCGCCAGCAGCTTGGAAGGCCGGGGGGCATACACTGAAGCTTTCTTT	CASSLEGRGAYTEAFF
TRBV5-1	NA	NA	TRBJ1-1	TGCGCCAGCAGCTTGAGTAGGGGGTACACTGAAGCTTTCTTT	CASSLSRGYTEAFF
TRBV7-9	few	NA	TRBJ2-7	TGTGCCAGCAGCTTGAGGACTACTAGCGAGCAGTACTTC	CASSLRTTSEQYF
TRBV12-3/TRBV12-4	few	NA	TRBJ1-1	TGTGCCAGCCTGGGGAATACTGAAGCTTTCTTT	CASLGNTEAFF
TRBV11-1	NA	TRBD2	TRBJ2-1	TGTGCCAGCAGCTTCGAGTTAGCGGGGTCCTACAATGAGCAGTTCTTC	CASSFELAGSYNEQFF
TRBV7-2	many	NA	TRBJ1-2	TGTGCCAGCAGCTTCGGAGGAGGACCCGGCTACACCTTC	CASSFGGGPGYTF
TRBV7-9	few	NA	TRBJ1-5	TGTGCCAGCAGCTTAGAGACTCAGCCCCAGCATTTT	CASSLETQPQHF
TRBV20-1	few	TRBD2	TRBJ2-1	TGCAGTGCTAGAGTTGCTAGCGGGGGCAATGAGCAGTTCTTC	CSARVASGGNEQFF
TRBV15	NA	TRBD1	TRBJ2-1	TGTGCCACCAGCAGCCCGGGACAGGGGATCGGGAATGAGCAGTTCTTC	CATSSPGQGIGNEQFF
TRBV19	few	NA	TRBJ2-5	TGTGCCAGTAGTCCAGCAGGCCATTTGCGCGAGACCCAGTACTTC	CASSPAGHLRETQYF
TRBV4-3	NA	NA	TRBJ2-1	TGCGCCAGCAGCCAAGATCGGGACCCCTACAATGAGCAGTTCTTC	CASSQDRDPYNEQFF
TRBV20-1	NA	NA	TRBJ1-2	TGCAGTGCTTCTACAGAAAACTATGGCTACACCTTC	CSASTENYGYTF
TRBV19	NA	TRBD2	TRBJ2-1	TGTGCCAGTAGTATTCTAGCGGGAGGTGTAGGCAATGAGCAGTTCTTC	CASSILAGGVGNEQFF